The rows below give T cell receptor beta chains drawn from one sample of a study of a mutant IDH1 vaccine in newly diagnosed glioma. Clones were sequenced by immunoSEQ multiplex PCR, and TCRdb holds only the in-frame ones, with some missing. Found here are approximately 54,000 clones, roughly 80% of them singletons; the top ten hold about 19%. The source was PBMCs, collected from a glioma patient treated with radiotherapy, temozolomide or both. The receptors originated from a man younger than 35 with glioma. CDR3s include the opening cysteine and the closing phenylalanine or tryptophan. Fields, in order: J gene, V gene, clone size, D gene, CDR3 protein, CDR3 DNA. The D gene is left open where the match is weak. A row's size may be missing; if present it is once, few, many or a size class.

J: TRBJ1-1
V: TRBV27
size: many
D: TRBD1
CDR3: CASSLGTGNLGTEAFF
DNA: TGTGCCAGCAGTTTAGGGACAGGGAATTTGGGAACTGAAGCTTTCTTT

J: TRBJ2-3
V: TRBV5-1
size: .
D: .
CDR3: CASSWGVQGKGDTQYF
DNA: TGCGCCAGCAGCTGGGGGGTTCAAGGCAAGGGAGATACGCAGTATTTT

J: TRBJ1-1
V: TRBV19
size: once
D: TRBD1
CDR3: CASSRGMGTVNTEAFF
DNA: TGTGCCAGTAGTAGGGGTATGGGGACAGTGAACACTGAAGCTTTCTTT

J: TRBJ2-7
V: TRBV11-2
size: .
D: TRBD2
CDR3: CASSWTSGKAYEQYF
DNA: TGTGCCAGCAGCTGGACTAGCGGGAAGGCCTACGAGCAGTACTTC

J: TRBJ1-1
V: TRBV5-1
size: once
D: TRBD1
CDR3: CASSRRQGTVEAFF
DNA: TGCGCCAGCAGCAGGAGACAGGGGACTGTTGAAGCTTTCTTT

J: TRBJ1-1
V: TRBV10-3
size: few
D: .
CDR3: CAISVGNTEAFF
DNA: TGTGCCATCAGTGTAGGAAACACTGAAGCTTTCTTT

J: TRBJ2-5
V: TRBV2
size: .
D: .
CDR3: CASSLPSPTQYF
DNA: TGTGCCAGCAGTTTGCCGTCCCCAACCCAGTACTTC

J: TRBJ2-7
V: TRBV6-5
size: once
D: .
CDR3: CASSYSNRGKSEQYF
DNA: TGTGCCAGCAGTTACTCGAATAGGGGAAAGAGCGAGCAGTACTTC

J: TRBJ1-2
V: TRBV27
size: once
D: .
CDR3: CASRSPGTYFNYGYTF
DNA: TGTGCCAGCAGGAGCCCCGGGACATACTTTAACTATGGCTACACCTTC

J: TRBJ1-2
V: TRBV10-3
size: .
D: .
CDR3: CAIRGEGGSGYTF
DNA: TGTGCCATCAGAGGGGAGGGGGGTAGTGGCTACACCTTC

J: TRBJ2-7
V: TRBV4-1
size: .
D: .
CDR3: CASSQDRSEQYF
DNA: TGCGCCAGCAGCCAAGATAGAAGCGAGCAGTACTTC

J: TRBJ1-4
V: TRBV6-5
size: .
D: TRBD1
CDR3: CATTRQGSNEKLFF
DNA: TGTGCCACCACCCGACAGGGAAGTAATGAAAAACTGTTTTTT

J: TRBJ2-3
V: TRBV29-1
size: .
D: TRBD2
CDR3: CSVGGLAGVADTQYF
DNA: TGCAGCGTTGGGGGACTAGCGGGAGTAGCAGATACGCAGTATTTT

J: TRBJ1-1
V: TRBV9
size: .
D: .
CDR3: CASSVVDSNTEAFF
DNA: TGTGCCAGCAGCGTAGTTGACTCAAACACTGAAGCTTTCTTT

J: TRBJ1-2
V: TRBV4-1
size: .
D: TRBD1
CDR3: CASSQDGIGTGSSYYYGYTF
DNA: TGCGCCAGCAGCCAAGACGGAATCGGGACAGGTTCTTCCTACTACTATGGCTACACCTTC

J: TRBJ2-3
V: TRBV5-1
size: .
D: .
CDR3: CASSLGLGDTQYF
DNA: TGCGCCAGCAGCTTGGGACTGGGGGATACGCAGTATTTT

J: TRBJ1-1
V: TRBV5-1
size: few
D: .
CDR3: CASSLDDSDKAFF
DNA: TGCGCCAGCAGCTTGGATGATTCGGATAAAGCTTTCTTT

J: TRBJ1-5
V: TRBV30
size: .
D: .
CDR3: CAWSQGHQPQHF
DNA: TGTGCCTGGAGTCAGGGGCATCAGCCCCAGCATTTT

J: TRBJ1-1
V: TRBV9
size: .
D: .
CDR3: CASSSMTSSEAFF
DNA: TGTGCCAGCAGCTCGATGACGTCTTCTGAAGCTTTCTTT

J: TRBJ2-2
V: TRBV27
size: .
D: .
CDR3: CACRGLNTGELFF
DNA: TGTGCCTGTCGAGGCTTAAACACCGGGGAGCTGTTTTTT

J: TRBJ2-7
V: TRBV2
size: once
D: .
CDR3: CASSVLYEQYF
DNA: TGTGCCAGCAGTGTATTATACGAGCAGTACTTC

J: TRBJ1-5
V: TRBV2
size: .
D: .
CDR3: CASSRMGGGWGNQPQHF
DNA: TGTGCCAGCAGCCGCATGGGGGGGGGCTGGGGCAATCAGCCCCAGCATTTT

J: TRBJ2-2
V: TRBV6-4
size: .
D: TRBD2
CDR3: CASRGLAGGPGELFF
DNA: TGTGCCAGCAGGGGACTAGCGGGAGGTCCCGGGGAGCTGTTTTTT

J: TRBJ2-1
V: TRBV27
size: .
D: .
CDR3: CASSPQAVYNEQFF
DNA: TGTGCCAGCAGTCCCCAGGCCGTCTACAATGAGCAGTTCTTC

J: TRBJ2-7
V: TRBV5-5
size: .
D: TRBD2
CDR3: CASSLSHRSGRESYEQYF
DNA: TGTGCCAGCAGCCTTTCCCACCGGAGCGGGAGGGAATCCTACGAGCAGTACTTC

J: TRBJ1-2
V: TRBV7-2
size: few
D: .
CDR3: CASSAMMSRTHGYTF
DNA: TGTGCCAGCAGCGCAATGATGTCCAGGACCCATGGCTACACCTTC